The sequence of this T cell receptor beta chain was determined in a study of blood T cell repertoires in COVID-19 (dated by TCRdb to the early 2020s). For context, the study as a whole: Samples from collaborators originated in the United States, Italy and Spain and spanned both the acute and convalescent phases of COVID-19. The prospective study material was composed of cDNA or gDNA derived from T cells, B-cell-depleted T cells, or PBMCs. Deeply sampled blood TCRbeta repertoires from subjects exposed to, actively infected with, or recovered from COVID-19 were included in the dataset. The repertoires were released in a freely available public database intended as a resource for research on the immune response to SARS-CoV-2. The samples were drawn from two sources: the first 160 participants of the ongoing ImmuneRACE study, and some 1,300 subjects contributed by 6 global collaborators. Sample metadata almost always included a de-identified subject ID, COVID-19 status, age in years and sex. HLA class I and class II types, where available, came from metadata supplied by the sample provider rather than from assay-based typing.

TCRbeta CDR3 regions were amplified from genomic DNA using the immunoSEQ Assay, a bias-controlled multiplex PCR. Per the source publication's procedure: Within the assay, amplification of reference gene primers was used to estimate how many nucleated cells each sample contained. To quantify the absolute abundance of each unique TCRbeta CDR3 rearrangement, sequence reads were collapsed and filtered. For each sample, productive Simpson clonality was calculated as the square root of Simpson's diversity index over productive rearrangements. TCRdb's version of the immuneACCESS table is confined to in-frame rearrangements and falls short of the full clone set. An unresolved V gene accounts for under half of the shortfall where checked; the remainder is of unknown origin. That table is the source of V, J and clone size, and D and trimming were worked out from the DNA. Present in this sample are tens of thousands of clones, about nine tenths of which were seen just once. Around 5% of the sample belongs to the ten largest clones.

The CDR1 and CDR2 encoded by the germline V gene (reference sequence) are LNHDA and SQIVND. The CDR3 goes from the cysteine to the phenylalanine over 13 residues. Of all the DNA, just the CDR3 is kept, 39 bases in frame from base 1. Relative to germline, V is 6 bases shorter and J is 7 bases shorter, with 15 bases between their ends. Note on this clone: There is no known antigen for this receptor. The record has no base qualities; no much larger clone is one base away.

Each collaborating institution followed its own protocols to collect whole blood in K2EDTA tubes. For TCRbeta analysis, collaborators shipped samples as frozen whole blood, isolated PBMCs, or DNA extracted from either of those sample types. Here is what the overall study found, with its caveats: The quantity of clinical and demographic metadata differed by source and by participant and was supplied without curation.

This receptor was identified in an elderly woman with acute or convalescent COVID-19. What was sequenced was peripheral blood. The V and J segments used are TRBV19 and TRBJ1-2; the D segment could be TRBD1, given 6 matching bases. DNA sequence: TGTGCCAGTAGCCCCGCGGGGGCATCTGGCTACACCTTC. This yields the protein CASSPAGASGYTF.